These T cell receptor beta chains were read from a single sample in a study of monozygotic twins with inflammatory bowel disease. For each CDR3 protein, TCRdb gives one entry from its re-call of the 5' RACE reads, without DNA. This sample's clone table lists about 210,000 distinct CDR3 sequences. Sequencing input: blood. The source of these receptors is a human donor with ulcerative colitis or Crohn's disease, or a healthy co-twin of an affected twin (not recorded which). CDR3s include the opening cysteine and the closing phenylalanine or tryptophan. Fields, in order: V gene, J gene, CDR3 protein.

>TRBV12-3/TRBV12-4|TRBJ2-3
CASSRLGSGVTDTQYF
>TRBV5-6|TRBJ1-2
CASSLGVGQGHGYTF
>TRBV5-1|TRBJ1-1
CASSLDRINTEAFF
>TRBV5-1|TRBJ2-2
CASEGNTGELFF
>TRBV6-5|TRBJ2-1
CASSYNSYNEQFF
>TRBV9|TRBJ1-2
CASSGSGGWYGYTF
>TRBV4-2|TRBJ1-2
CASSQSDRGRDGYTF
>TRBV5-1|TRBJ2-7
CASSLEVAFYEQYF
>TRBV20-1|TRBJ2-5
CSATWGTDQETQYF
>TRBV5-4|TRBJ2-2
CASSLGFGVDRVRETGELFF
>TRBV18|TRBJ2-1
CASSRSKGAVDEQFF